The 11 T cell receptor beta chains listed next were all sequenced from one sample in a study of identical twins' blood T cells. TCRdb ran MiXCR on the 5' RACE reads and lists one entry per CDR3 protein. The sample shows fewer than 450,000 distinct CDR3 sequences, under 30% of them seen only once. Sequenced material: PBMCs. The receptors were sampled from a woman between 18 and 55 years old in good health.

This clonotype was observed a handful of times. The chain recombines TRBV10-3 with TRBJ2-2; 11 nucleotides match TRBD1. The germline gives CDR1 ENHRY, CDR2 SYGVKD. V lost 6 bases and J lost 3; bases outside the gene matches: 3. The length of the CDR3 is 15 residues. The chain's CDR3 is CAIRTGQGDTGELFF. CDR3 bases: TGTGCCATCAGGACGGGACAGGGGGACACCGGGGAGCTGTTTTTT.

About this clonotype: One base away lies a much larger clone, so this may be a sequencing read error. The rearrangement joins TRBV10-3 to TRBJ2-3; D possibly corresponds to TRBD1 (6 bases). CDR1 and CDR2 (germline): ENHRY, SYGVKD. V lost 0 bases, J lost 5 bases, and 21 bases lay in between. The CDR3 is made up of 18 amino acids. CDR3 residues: CAISESRGSPSYKDTQYF. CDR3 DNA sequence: TGTGCCATCAGTGAGTCGAGGGGGAGCCCCTCTTACAAAGATACGCAGTATTTT.

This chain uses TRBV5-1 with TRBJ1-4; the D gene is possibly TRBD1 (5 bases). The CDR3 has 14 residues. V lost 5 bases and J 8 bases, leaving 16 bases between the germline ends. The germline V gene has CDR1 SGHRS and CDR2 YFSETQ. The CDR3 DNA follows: TGCGCCAGCAGGAGGGACGGGCAGAGAGAAAAACTGTTTTTT. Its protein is CASRRDGQREKLFF.

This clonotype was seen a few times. The chain's CDR3 is CASSLALDRKKTQYF. As DNA, the CDR3 is TGTGCCAGCAGTTTAGCCCTCGACAGGAAAAAGACCCAGTACTTC. V gene TRBV12-3 or TRBV12-4 combines with J gene TRBJ2-5; a weak D match, TRBD1 (6 bases). Trimming took 0 bases from V and 6 from J, leaving 14 bases between them. The CDR3 is 15 amino acids.

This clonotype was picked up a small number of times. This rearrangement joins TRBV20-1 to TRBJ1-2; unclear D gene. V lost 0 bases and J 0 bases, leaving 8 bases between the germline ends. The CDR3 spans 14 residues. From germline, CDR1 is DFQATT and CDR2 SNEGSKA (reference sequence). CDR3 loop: CSARELGSNYGYTF. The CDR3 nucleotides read TGCAGTGCTAGAGAGTTGGGATCTAACTATGGCTACACCTTC.

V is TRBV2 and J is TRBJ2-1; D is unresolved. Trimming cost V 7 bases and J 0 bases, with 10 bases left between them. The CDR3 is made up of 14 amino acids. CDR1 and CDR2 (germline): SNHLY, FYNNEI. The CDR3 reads CASMAGSSYNEQFF. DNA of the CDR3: TGTGCCAGCATGGCAGGAAGCTCCTACAATGAGCAGTTCTTC.

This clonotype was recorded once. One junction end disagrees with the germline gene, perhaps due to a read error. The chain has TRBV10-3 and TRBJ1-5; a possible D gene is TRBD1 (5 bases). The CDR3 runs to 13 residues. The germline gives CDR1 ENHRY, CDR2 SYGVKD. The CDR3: CSIGAADNQPQHF. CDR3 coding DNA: TGTTCCATCGGGGCGGCAGACAATCAGCCCCAGCATTTT.

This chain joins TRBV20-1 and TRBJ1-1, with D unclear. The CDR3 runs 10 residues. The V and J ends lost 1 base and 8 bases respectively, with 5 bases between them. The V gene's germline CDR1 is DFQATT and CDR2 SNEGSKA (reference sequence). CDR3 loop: CSARVAEAFF. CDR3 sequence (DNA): TGCAGTGCTAGAGTTGCCGAAGCTTTCTTT.

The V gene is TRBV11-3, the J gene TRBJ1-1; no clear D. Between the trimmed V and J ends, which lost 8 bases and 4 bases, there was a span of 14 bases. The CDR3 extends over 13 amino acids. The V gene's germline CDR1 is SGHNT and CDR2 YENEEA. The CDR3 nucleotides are TGTGCCAGCGGTAGGGAGATCGGCACTGAAGCTTTCTTT. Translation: CASGREIGTEAFF.

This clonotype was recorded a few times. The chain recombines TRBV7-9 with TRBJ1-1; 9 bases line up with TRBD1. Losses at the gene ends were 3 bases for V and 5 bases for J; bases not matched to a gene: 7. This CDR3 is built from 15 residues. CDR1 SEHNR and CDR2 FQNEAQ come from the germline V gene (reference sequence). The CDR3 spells CASSFQQGAETEAFF. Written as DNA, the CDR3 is TGTGCCAGCAGCTTTCAACAGGGGGCAGAGACTGAAGCTTTCTTT.

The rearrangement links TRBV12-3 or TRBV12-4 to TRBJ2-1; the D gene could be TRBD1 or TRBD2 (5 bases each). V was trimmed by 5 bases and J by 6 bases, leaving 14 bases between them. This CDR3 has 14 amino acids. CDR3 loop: CASSRGRHLNEQFF. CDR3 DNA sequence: TGTGCCAGCAGTAGGGGACGGCACCTCAATGAGCAGTTCTTC.